A selection of T cell receptor beta chains follows, all from one sample in a study of shared clonotypes between healthy human individuals. Profiled with immunoSEQ multiplex PCR; TCRdb holds only in-frame clones, not every one. The sample lists 300,000 or so clones, under 80% seen once, with about a tenth in the top ten. Sequenced: memory CD4+ T cells sorted from blood. The source of these receptors is a man younger than 45 in good health. CDR3s include the opening cysteine and the closing phenylalanine or tryptophan. A D gene is named only where the DNA matches it firmly. The size entry is marked missing in some rows and otherwise reads once, few, many or a size class.

J,size,D,V,CDR3,DNA
TRBJ2-2,once,TRBD2,TRBV4-3,CASSRGLAGVGGELFF,TGCGCCAGCAGCCGTGGACTAGCGGGAGTGGGCGGGGAGCTGTTTTTT
TRBJ2-5,few,.,TRBV28,CASSLARLGGETQYF,TGTGCCAGCAGTTTAGCCCGCCTGGGGGGAGAGACCCAGTACTTC
TRBJ1-2,.,.,TRBV2,CASIPDIADGYTF,TGTGCCAGCATTCCGGATATAGCGGATGGCTACACCTTC
TRBJ1-2,.,TRBD1,TRBV2,CASSAGTVLAGYTF,TGTGCCAGCAGCGCTGGGACAGTCTTGGCTGGCTACACCTTC
TRBJ2-5,few,.,TRBV7-3,CASSPNGVVTQYF,TGTGCCAGCAGTCCAAACGGGGTGGTGACCCAGTACTTC
TRBJ2-7,.,TRBD2,TRBV9,CASSESGREDEQYF,TGTGCCAGCAGTGAGTCGGGGCGGGAGGACGAGCAGTACTTC
TRBJ2-7,once,.,TRBV20-1,CSAGTSYEQYF,TGCAGCGCCGGGACTTCCTACGAGCAGTACTTC
TRBJ1-5,few,TRBD1,TRBV6-1,CASSATGGRNQPQHF,TGTGCCAGCAGTGCGACAGGGGGCCGCAATCAGCCCCAGCATTTT
TRBJ2-7,.,TRBD1,TRBV15,CATSSMLTGTGEDEQYF,TGTGCCACCAGCTCCATGTTAACCGGGACAGGGGAAGACGAGCAGTACTTC
TRBJ2-3,.,TRBD2,TRBV2,CASRGTSGNSTDTQYF,TGTGCCAGCAGAGGGACTAGCGGGAACAGCACAGATACGCAGTATTTT
TRBJ2-7,.,TRBD2,TRBV11-2,CASSRGLADSYEQYF,TGTGCCAGCAGTCGAGGACTAGCGGACTCCTACGAGCAGTACTTC
TRBJ2-7,once,.,TRBV6-5,CATGVGFSYEQYF,TGTGCCACCGGTGTAGGATTCTCCTACGAGCAGTACTTC
TRBJ2-1,.,TRBD2,TRBV2,CASSGFGGRGYNEQFF,TGTGCCAGCAGTGGTTTTGGCGGGAGAGGGTACAATGAGCAGTTCTTC
TRBJ1-2,.,.,TRBV2,CASCEFGDGYTF,TGTGCCAGCTGCGAATTCGGCGATGGCTACACCTTC
TRBJ2-7,.,TRBD2,TRBV5-1,CASSKTSGSYEQYF,TGCGCCAGCAGCAAAACTAGCGGGAGCTACGAGCAGTACTTC
TRBJ1-3,.,TRBD1,TRBV4-2,CASSPGGSGNTIYF,TGTGCCAGCAGCCCAGGGGGATCTGGAAACACCATATATTTT
TRBJ1-3,.,.,TRBV7-8,CASSLGGSGNTIYF,TGTGCCAGCAGCTTAGGGGGTTCTGGAAACACCATATATTTT
TRBJ1-4,.,TRBD1,TRBV6-6,CASRVTGEGALEKLFF,TGTGCCAGCAGAGTAACGGGGGAGGGGGCTTTGGAAAAACTGTTTTTT
TRBJ2-7,.,.,TRBV10-2,CATLAQQGPNYEQYF,TGCGCCACACTAGCCCAGCAGGGACCTAACTACGAGCAGTACTTC
TRBJ1-5,.,.,TRBV19,CASSFGQNQPQHF,TGTGCCAGTAGTTTCGGACAGAATCAGCCCCAGCATTTT
TRBJ2-2,.,.,TRBV19,CASSGAMNTGELFF,TGTGCCAGTAGCGGAGCCATGAACACCGGGGAGCTGTTTTTT
TRBJ1-3,.,.,TRBV2,CASSEMTAGNTIYF,TGTGCCAGCAGTGAGATGACAGCTGGAAACACCATATATTTT
TRBJ1-4,few,TRBD1,TRBV7-9,CASSLGDRENEKLFF,TGTGCCAGCAGCTTAGGTGACAGGGAGAATGAAAAACTGTTTTTT
TRBJ2-7,.,TRBD1,TRBV5-1,CASSLGAAGGSYEQYF,TGCGCCAGCAGCTTGGGCGCCGCAGGGGGATCCTACGAGCAGTACTTC
TRBJ2-1,.,.,TRBV30,CAWSFTNFGEQFF,TGTGCCTGGAGTTTCACGAACTTTGGTGAGCAGTTCTTC
TRBJ2-7,.,TRBD2,TRBV2,CASSDPYIRRASGRDSYEQYF,TGTGCCAGCAGTGATCCGTACATCAGGAGGGCTAGCGGGAGGGATTCCTACGAGCAGTACTTC